This T cell receptor beta chain was recovered during a study of cytomegalovirus exposure and HLA in healthy donors. About this clone itself: In the same sample, other DNA sequences code for this CDR3.

Germline assignment: CDR1 SGHRS and CDR2 YFSETQ. This CDR3 region has 15 residues. V dropped 4 bases and J dropped 7; count of bases not matched to a gene: 4. With 60 Vbeta and 13 Jbeta primers, the PCR was carried out. Repertoires were generated with immunoSEQ multiplex PCR, while TCRdb's copy carries only in-frame clones and drops some. The sample contains 200,000 or so clones, around 80% of which appear only once. Sequencing was done on a sample of PBMCs. This receptor was identified in a man between 45 and 60 years old in good health and CMV-seronegative. J is TRBJ2-1 and V is TRBV5-1; TRBD2 matches 14 bases. CDR3 amino acids: CASSPGTSGRNEQFF. As DNA, the CDR3 is TGCGCCAGCAGCCCCGGGACTAGCGGGAGAAATGAGCAGTTCTTC.